This record looks at one TCR beta chain sequence and its context. Its target is not known. This specimen comes from a study of cytomegalovirus exposure and HLA in healthy donors. General study points: First-cohort TCR clusters were later found to tend to co-occur in the 120 or so validation repertoires. There were a few CMV-associated chains whose specificity for CMV antigens was confirmed in vitro.

Profiling relied on immunoSEQ multiplex PCR, and the TCRdb table lists in-frame clones only, not all of them. The sample lists tens of thousands of clones; roughly nine tenths were seen once. This TCR was sampled from a man aged 18 to 29 in good health and CMV-seronegative. Sample: PBMCs.

The DNA for the CDR3 is TGTGCCAGCAGTCAGGACAGGGTGGATGGCTACACCTTC. Residues: CASSQDRVDGYTF. The chain uses TRBV6-5 and TRBJ1-2; 8 bases map to TRBD1. This CDR3 region has 13 residues. Germline V gene sequence: CDR1 MNHEY, CDR2 SVGAGI. Germline trimming cut 5 bases from V and 6 bases from J; bases unmatched to any gene: 5.